Shown below are 32 T cell receptor beta chains from a single sample sequenced in a study of human T cells and chemical hapten exposure. Described time point: patch test 1, 2 weeks after DPC sensitization. The treatment was: therapeutic diphenylcyclopropenone sensitization with weekly scalp DPC. TCRdb used MiXCR to reprocess the RACE reads, holding one entry per CDR3 protein. The sample has approximately 100,000 distinct CDR3 sequences, 8% to 13% seen once. The sequenced sample was whole blood, obtained in connection with sensitization to the hapten diphenylcyclopropenone (DPC). The receptors were gathered from a woman between 35 and 50 years old with alopecia areata. Some clones in this sample may be carry-over from other donors' samples.

The rearrangement links TRBV28 to TRBJ2-7; either TRBD1 or TRBD2 may supply D (5 bases each). The CDR3 length is 15 residues. Germline values: CDR1 MDHEN, CDR2 SYDVKM. V was pared by 5 bases and J by 3 bases, with 17 bases between. CDR3 sequence (DNA): TGTGCCAGCAGTCCCCCCGGGACCAATCTCTACGAGCAGTACTTC. It yields the protein CASSPPGTNLYEQYF.

V usage is TRBV7-9 and J usage is TRBJ2-1; D uncertain. Trimming pared 1 base from V and 5 bases from J, leaving 9 bases between. CDR3 length equals 14 residues. Looked up from germline, CDR1 is SEHNR and CDR2 is FQNEAQ (reference sequence). This chain's CDR3 is CASSLVQPHNEQFF. CDR3 coding DNA: TGTGCCAGCAGCTTAGTACAACCGCACAATGAGCAGTTCTTC.

The chain joins TRBV3-1 to TRBJ2-3; TRBD1 or TRBD2 may be the D gene (5 bases each). The length of the CDR3 is 14 residues. V was cut by 1 base and J by 2 bases, with 7 bases left in between. From germline, CDR1 is LGHDT and CDR2 YNNKEL (reference sequence). The CDR3 bases are TGTGCCAGCAGCCAAGTCGGGGCCACAGATACGCAGTATTTT. Protein sequence: CASSQVGATDTQYF.

This clonotype occurred many times. The gene calls are TRBV4-2 and TRBJ1-2; D is possibly TRBD1 (5 bases). V lost 0 bases and J lost 3, with 11 bases in between. Germline V lookup: CDR1 LGHNA, CDR2 YNFKEQ. The length of the CDR3 is 15 residues. The CDR3 sequence is CASSQEWGVDYGYTF. CDR3 DNA sequence: TGTGCCAGCAGCCAAGAGTGGGGGGTTGACTATGGCTACACCTTC.

The rearrangement joins TRBV20-1 to TRBJ2-5, with D perhaps matching TRBD1 (6 bases). The CDR3 is 16 residues long. Trimming left V 6 bases short and J 5 bases short, with 25 bases between. CDR1 DFQATT and CDR2 SNEGSKA come from the germline V gene (reference sequence). The CDR3: CSARTSSQGLRETQYF. CDR3 nucleotides: TGCAGTGCCCGTACTTCCTCGCAGGGGCTCAGGGAGACCCAGTACTTC.

This clonotype has only a few counts. The chain combines TRBV27 with TRBJ2-1; 14 nucleotides align to TRBD2. In germline, CDR1 is MNHEY, CDR2 SMNVEV (reference sequence). This CDR3 contains 16 residues. Trimming removed 3 bases from V and 10 bases from J; junction bases left unmatched: 8. The CDR3 region has the DNA TGTGCCAGCAGTTTCGTGGGACTAGCGGGAGCAGACGAGCAGTTCTTC. It translates to CASSFVGLAGADEQFF.

This clonotype turned up a few times. The chain recombines TRBV6-5 with TRBJ2-7; 11 positions match TRBD1. CDR1 is MNHEY and CDR2 is SVGAGI in the germline V gene. This CDR3 spans 15 amino acids. V gave up 4 bases and J gave up 2 bases; unmatched junction bases: 4. As DNA, the CDR3 is TGTGCCAGCAGTTCCCCGGGACAGGGGGCCTACGAGCAGTACTTC. As protein: CASSSPGQGAYEQYF.

The chain couples TRBV27 to TRBJ1-2; D is ambiguous. The V and J ends lost 7 bases and 2 bases respectively, with 14 bases between them. The CDR3 sequence is 14 residues long. Germline V gene lookup returns CDR1 MNHEY and CDR2 SMNVEV (reference sequence). The CDR3 DNA sequence: TGTGCCAGCAAGGCGGGAGGGAAGAACTATGGCTACACCTTC. Translation gives CASKAGGKNYGYTF.

There are a few counts of this clonotype. The chain combines TRBV28 with TRBJ1-1, with D possibly TRBD1 on 6 matching bases. V was trimmed by 7 bases and J by 1 base, leaving 16 bases between them. The CDR3 has 15 amino acids. Germline V CDR1 and CDR2: MDHEN, SYDVKM. CDR3 sequence reads: CASTWGAPGNTEAFF. The CDR3 nucleotides are TGTGCCAGCACCTGGGGGGCCCCAGGGAACACTGAAGCTTTCTTT.

The rearrangement links TRBV6-5 to TRBJ1-1, with TRBD1 matching 9 bases. Germline-derived CDR1 and CDR2 are MNHEY and SVGAGI. The J segment lost 6 bases and the V segment lost 8 bases, leaving 16 bases of the junction unmatched. The CDR3 is 16 residues long. The CDR3 region has the DNA TGTGCCAGCGACACTGTTCCGGGACAGGGTGTCCCTGAAGCTTTCTTT. It codes for CASDTVPGQGVPEAFF.

The V call is TRBV7-2, the J call TRBJ2-2, with D perhaps matching TRBD1 or TRBD2 (5 bases each). The CDR3 contains 16 residues. Germline values: CDR1 SGHTA, CDR2 FQGNSA. Trimming pared 5 bases from V and 0 bases from J, leaving 13 bases between. The CDR3 bases are TGTGCCAGCAGCCTCGGGACGGTCGCGAACACCGGGGAGCTGTTTTTT. This gives the protein CASSLGTVANTGELFF.

This clonotype was detected only a few times. The chain couples TRBV29-1 to TRBJ1-1; TRBD1 matches at 8 bases. CDR3 length equals 14 residues. CDR1 SQVTM and CDR2 ANQGSEA come from the germline V gene. J was trimmed by 5 bases and V by 7 bases; bases with no gene match: 12. The CDR3 loop is CSADLQGGRTEAFF. The CDR3 region has the DNA TGCAGCGCAGATTTACAGGGGGGAAGGACTGAAGCTTTCTTT.

This clonotype was picked up a small number of times. This chain connects TRBV28 to TRBJ2-1, with TRBD2 matching over 14 bases. This CDR3 has 16 residues. V shed 7 bases, J shed 5 bases, and the junction held 7 bases outside the gene matches. The germline V gene has CDR1 MDHEN and CDR2 SYDVKM. The CDR3 nucleotides are TGTGCCAGCAAGTTTCCGGGACTAGCGGGAGACAATGAGCAGTTCTTC. As protein: CASKFPGLAGDNEQFF.

Comments on this clonotype: A much larger clone lies one base from this, so it may be a read error. For the CDR3, the DNA is TGTGCCAGCAGCCTCGCCAGGGAGGGAGATGCGCAGTATTTT. Translation: CASSLAREGDAQYF. The V gene is TRBV7-9, the J gene TRBJ2-3, with TRBD2 matching over 7 bases. CDR1 is SEHNR, CDR2 FQNEAQ, per germline (reference sequence). There are 14 residues in the CDR3.

Ten or more counts support this clonotype. V is TRBV6-5 and J is TRBJ1-2; D unresolved. This CDR3 spans 13 amino acids. Germline V gene data show CDR1 as MNHEY and CDR2 as SVGAGI. Trimming removed 8 bases at V and 0 bases at J, with 10 bases between. The CDR3 DNA follows: TGTGCCAGCTCGCTAGGGCCTAACTATGGCTACACCTTC. Its protein product is CASSLGPNYGYTF.

This clonotype was observed many times. The J gene is TRBJ2-3, the V gene TRBV12-3 or TRBV12-4; TRBD1 aligns across 7 bases. V dropped 4 bases and J dropped 6; count of bases not matched to a gene: 4. This CDR3 comprises 13 residues. CDR3 DNA: TGTGCCAGCAGTTCCCTCAGGGGGGATACGCAGTATTTT. Protein: CASSSLRGDTQYF.

The table lists this clonotype with many counts. The CDR3 DNA is TGTGCCAGCGAGTTGGCGGATGAGCAGTTCTTC. Its protein product is CASELADEQFF. This sequence joins TRBV7-2 and TRBJ2-1; D not certain. The CDR3 is 11 amino acids. V was shortened by 8 bases and J by 8 bases, with 10 bases between the two germline ends. In germline, CDR1 is SGHTA, CDR2 FQGNSA.

This clonotype was observed many times. V gene TRBV7-6 combines with J gene TRBJ2-1; possibly TRBD2 for D (6 bases). Trimming took 6 bases from V and 8 from J, leaving 20 bases between them. The germline gives CDR1 SGHVS, CDR2 FNYEAQ. CDR3 length: 15 amino acids. The CDR3 protein is CASSPPSLAMHEQFF. Written as DNA, the CDR3 is TGTGCCAGCAGTCCCCCCTCACTAGCTATGCATGAGCAGTTCTTC.

A few counts support this clonotype. The rearrangement joins TRBV9 to TRBJ2-7; TRBD1 matches at 7 bases. This CDR3 is built from 12 residues. Trimming removed 4 bases from V and 6 bases from J; junction bases left unmatched: 4. Germline assignment: CDR1 SGDLS and CDR2 YYNGEE. The CDR3 loop is CASSPQGVEQYF. In DNA form, the CDR3 reads TGTGCCAGCAGCCCCCAGGGGGTCGAGCAGTACTTC.

At least ten counts were recorded for this clonotype. V usage is TRBV28 and J usage is TRBJ2-1, with 7 bases that match TRBD2. The CDR3 is 17 residues long. Trimming removed 1 base from V and 0 bases from J; junction bases left unmatched: 6. CDR1 and CDR2 from the germline V gene are MDHEN and SYDVKM. Written as DNA, the CDR3 is TGTGCCAGCAGTTTATTCGGCGGGAGTATCTCCTACAATGAGCAGTTCTTC. Its protein product is CASSLFGGSISYNEQFF.

This clonotype has more than one count but fewer than ten. The chain recombines TRBV18 with TRBJ2-5; 7 bases match TRBD2. Trimming cost V 1 base and J 5 bases; bases outside gene matches: 7. Germline V gene data show CDR1 as KGHSH and CDR2 as LQKENI. The CDR3 loop spans 15 amino acids. The DNA of the CDR3 is TGTGCCAGCTCACCACTAGCGGGCGTCCTTGAGACCCAGTACTTC. It specifies CASSPLAGVLETQYF. Full variable domain (outside the CDR3, taken from reference TRBV18 and TRBJ2-5): NAGVMQNPRHLVRRRGQEARLRCSPMKGHSHVYWYRQLPEEGLKFMVYLQKENIIDESGMPKERFSAEFPKEGPSILRIQQVVRGDSAAYFCASSPLAGVLETQYFGPGTRLLVL.

This clonotype has only a few counts. This chain links TRBV10-1 with TRBJ2-1, with 9 bases identical to TRBD1. Germline V gene lookup returns CDR1 WNHNN and CDR2 SYGVQD (reference sequence). The V and J ends lost 0 bases and 5 bases, in that order; junction bases with no gene match: 5. The CDR3 extends over 16 amino acids. The CDR3 coding sequence is TGCGCCAGCAGTGAGTCGGGGACAGGGACTCACAATGAGCAGTTCTTC. Translation gives CASSESGTGTHNEQFF.

In this sample, this clonotype turned up many times. The gene calls are TRBV18 and TRBJ2-1; TRBD1 agrees at 12 bases. V was pared by 3 bases and J by 6 bases, with 6 bases of the junction left unmatched. CDR1 is KGHSH, CDR2 LQKENI, per germline. This CDR3 has 16 residues. CDR3 in amino acids: CASSPGQGASLNEQFF. In nucleotides, the CDR3 is TGTGCCAGCTCACCGGGACAGGGGGCCTCCCTCAATGAGCAGTTCTTC.

The sample holds many counts of this clonotype. V is TRBV3-1 and J is TRBJ2-2; the match to TRBD2 covers 10 bases. Germline CDR1 LGHDT, CDR2 YNNKEL (reference sequence). After removal of 4 bases from V and 4 bases from J, the junction contained 18 bases not matched to a gene. This CDR3 is 20 amino acids long. The CDR3 DNA is TGTGCCAGCAGCCCCCCCCTCGAGCGGGGGGGCCGGGTTGGCACCGGGGAGCTGTTTTTT. This codes for CASSPPLERGGRVGTGELFF.

This chain uses TRBV7-2 with TRBJ2-1; 10 bases map to TRBD2. CDR1 SGHTA and CDR2 FQGNSA come from the germline V gene. V shed 2 bases and J 7 bases; nucleotides not matched to a gene: 5. The CDR3 has 15 amino acids. The CDR3 DNA reads TGTGCCAGCAGCTTAAGCGCTAGCGGGGGAAATGAGCAGTTCTTC. As protein: CASSLSASGGNEQFF. The full variable domain, completed using reference TRBV7-2 and TRBJ2-1, is GAGVSQSPSNKVTEKGKDVELRCDPISGHTALYWYRQSLGQGLEFLIYFQGNSAPDKSGLPSDRFSAERTGGSVSTLTIQRTQQEDSAVYLCASSLSASGGNEQFFGPGTRLTVL.

The gene calls are TRBV10-3 and TRBJ2-7, with 9 bases identical to TRBD2. V shed 0 bases, J shed 5 bases, and the junction held 5 bases outside the gene matches. This CDR3 is built from 15 residues. Germline V lookup: CDR1 ENHRY, CDR2 SYGVKD. CDR3: CAISESISGSNEQYF. CDR3 nucleotide sequence: TGTGCCATCAGTGAGTCGATTAGCGGGAGTAACGAGCAGTACTTC.

In this sample, this clonotype turned up many times. V gene TRBV4-2 combines with J gene TRBJ2-5; 7 bases are a match to TRBD1. The J segment lost 0 bases and the V segment lost 1 base, leaving 2 bases of the junction unmatched. CDR1 and CDR2 (germline): LGHNA, YNFKEQ. The CDR3 consists of 15 residues. The CDR3 region is CASSQGTGDQETQYF. In DNA form, the CDR3 reads TGTGCCAGCAGCCAAGGGACAGGCGACCAAGAGACCCAGTACTTC.

This clonotype was observed many times. The V call is TRBV2, the J call TRBJ2-7, with 8 bases matching TRBD1. The ends lost 1 base at V and 0 bases at J; junction bases unmatched: 11. Germline CDR1 and CDR2: SNHLY and FYNNEI. CDR3 length equals 18 residues. The CDR3 loop reads CASSEGASGGLSSYEQYF. The CDR3 region has the DNA TGTGCCAGCAGTGAAGGGGCTTCAGGGGGCCTAAGCTCCTACGAGCAGTACTTC. Drawing the rest from reference TRBV2 and TRBJ2-7, the complete variable domain is EPEVTQTPSHQVTQMGQEVILRCVPISNHLYFYWYRQILGQKVEFLVSFYNNEISEKSEIFDDQFSVERPDGSNFTLKIRSTKLEDSAMYFCASSEGASGGLSSYEQYFGPGTRLTVT.

This clonotype was found many times. This sequence joins TRBV11-3 and TRBJ2-7, with D perhaps given as TRBD1 or TRBD2 (5 bases each). In germline, CDR1 is SGHNT, CDR2 YENEEA. Trimming removed 5 bases from V and 2 bases from J, with 13 bases in between. There are 14 residues in the CDR3. CDR3 residues: CASSLRDGPYEQYF. The CDR3, as DNA: TGTGCCAGCAGCCTCCGGGACGGGCCCTACGAGCAGTACTTC.

A single count supports this clonotype. This chain connects TRBV27 to TRBJ1-5; TRBD1 matches at 10 bases. Trimming cost V 3 bases and J 4 bases; bases outside gene matches: 9. Germline V gene lookup returns CDR1 MNHEY and CDR2 SMNVEV (reference sequence). This CDR3 region has 17 residues. CDR3 DNA: TGTGCCAGCAGTTTCGCACAACCGGGACAGGGGAATCAGCCCCAGCATTTT. Encoded protein: CASSFAQPGQGNQPQHF.

This clonotype has a handful of counts. The rearrangement links TRBV13 to TRBJ2-7; D perhaps matches TRBD1 (6 bases). Trimming shortened V by 1 base and J by 7 bases, and 17 bases separated the two germline ends. CDR3 length equals 15 residues. Germline V gives CDR1 PRHDT, CDR2 FYEKMQ (reference sequence). CDR3 loop: CASSLVSAGVGEQYF. CDR3 DNA sequence: TGTGCCAGCAGCTTAGTCTCGGCAGGGGTGGGGGAGCAGTACTTC.

This clonotype came up a few times. The V gene is TRBV4-3, the J gene TRBJ1-2; 9 bases line up with TRBD1. Losses at the gene ends were 2 bases for V and 0 bases for J; bases not matched to a gene: 7. This CDR3 contains 17 residues. CDR1 and CDR2 (germline): LGHNA, YSLEER. The CDR3 nucleotides are TGCGCCAGCAGCCAATCCGGGACAGGGACAGCTAACTATGGCTACACCTTC. Translating gives CASSQSGTGTANYGYTF.